This record covers a single T cell receptor beta chain. Its antigen is not identified. A read error may account for a junction end that differs from germline. The data stem from a study of cytomegalovirus exposure and HLA in healthy donors. Germline V lookup: CDR1 SEHNR, CDR2 FQNEAQ (reference sequence). This CDR3 region has 16 residues. Study-wide results and limits: Follow-up analysis found HLA locus-dependent TCR association rates, highest for DRB1 and lowest for HLA-C.

Vbeta (60) and Jbeta (13) primers were used in the PCR. Using immunoSEQ multiplex PCR, the repertoire was profiled, and TCRdb retains in-frame clones only, with some absent. The data show roughly 200,000 clones, with about four fifths seen just once and roughly 2.7% held by the top ten. Material for sequencing was PBMCs. This receptor was taken from a female donor in good health and CMV-seronegative. The V gene is TRBV7-9, the J gene TRBJ1-2; 10 bases align to TRBD1. In DNA, the CDR3 is TGTTCCAGCAGCTTGGGGACAGGGGAGGGCAGCTATGGCTACACCTTC. It translates to CSSSLGTGEGSYGYTF. Based on the CDR3 plus reference TRBV7-9 and TRBJ1-2, the full variable domain is DTGVSQNPRHKITKRGQNVTFRCDPISEHNRLYWYRQTLGQGPEFLTYFQNEAQLEKSRLLSDRFSAERPKGSFSTLEIQRTEQGDSAMYLCSSSLGTGEGSYGYTFGSGTRLTVV.